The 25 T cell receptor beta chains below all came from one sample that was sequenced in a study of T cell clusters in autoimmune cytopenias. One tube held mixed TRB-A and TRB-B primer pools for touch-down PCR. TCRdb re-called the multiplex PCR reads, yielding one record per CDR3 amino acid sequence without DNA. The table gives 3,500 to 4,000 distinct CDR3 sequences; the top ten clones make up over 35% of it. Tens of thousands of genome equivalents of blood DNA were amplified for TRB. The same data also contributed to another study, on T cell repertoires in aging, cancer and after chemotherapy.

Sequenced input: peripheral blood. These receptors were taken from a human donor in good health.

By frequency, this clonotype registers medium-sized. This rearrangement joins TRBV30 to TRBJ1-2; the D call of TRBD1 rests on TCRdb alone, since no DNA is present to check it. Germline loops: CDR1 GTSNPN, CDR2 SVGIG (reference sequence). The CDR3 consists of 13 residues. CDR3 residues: CAWSPTGVEGYTF.

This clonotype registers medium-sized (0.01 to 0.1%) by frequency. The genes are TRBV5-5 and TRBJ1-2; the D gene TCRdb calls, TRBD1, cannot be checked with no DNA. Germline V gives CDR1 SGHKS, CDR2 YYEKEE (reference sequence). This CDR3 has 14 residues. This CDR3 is CASTWTGQSYGYTF.

The CDR3 region is CASSKGAEDEKLFF. V gene TRBV12-3 or TRBV12-4 combines with J gene TRBJ1-4; without DNA, the TCRdb call of TRBD1 cannot be checked. There are 14 residues in the CDR3.

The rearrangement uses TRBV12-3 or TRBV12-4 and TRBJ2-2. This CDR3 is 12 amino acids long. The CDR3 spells CASSSNTGELFF.

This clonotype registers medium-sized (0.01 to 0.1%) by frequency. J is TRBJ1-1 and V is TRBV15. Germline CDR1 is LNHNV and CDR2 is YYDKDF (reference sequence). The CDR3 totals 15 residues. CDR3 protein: CATSRDMNVNTEAFF.

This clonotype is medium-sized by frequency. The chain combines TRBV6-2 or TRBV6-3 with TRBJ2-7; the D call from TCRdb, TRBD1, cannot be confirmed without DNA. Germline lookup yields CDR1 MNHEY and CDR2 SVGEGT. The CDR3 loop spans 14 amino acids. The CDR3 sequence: CASSPGQGVGEQYF.

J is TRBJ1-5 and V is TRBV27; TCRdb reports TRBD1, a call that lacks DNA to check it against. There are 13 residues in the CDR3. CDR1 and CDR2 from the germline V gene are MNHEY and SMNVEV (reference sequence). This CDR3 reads CASTDSSYQPQHF.

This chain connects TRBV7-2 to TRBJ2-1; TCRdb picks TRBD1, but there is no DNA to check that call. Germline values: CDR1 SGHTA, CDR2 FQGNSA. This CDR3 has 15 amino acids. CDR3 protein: CASSPQGGAFDEQFF.

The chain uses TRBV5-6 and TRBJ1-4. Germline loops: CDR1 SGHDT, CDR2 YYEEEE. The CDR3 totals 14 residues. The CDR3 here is CASSLGRGYEKLFF.

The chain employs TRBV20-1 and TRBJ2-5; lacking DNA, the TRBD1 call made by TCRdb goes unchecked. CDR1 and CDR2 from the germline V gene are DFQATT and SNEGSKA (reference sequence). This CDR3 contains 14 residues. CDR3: CSANGAELQETQYF.

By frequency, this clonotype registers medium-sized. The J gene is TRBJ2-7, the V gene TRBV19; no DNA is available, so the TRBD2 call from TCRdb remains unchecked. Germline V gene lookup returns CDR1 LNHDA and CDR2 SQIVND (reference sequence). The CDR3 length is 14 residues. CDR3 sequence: CASSTRDFLAEQYF.

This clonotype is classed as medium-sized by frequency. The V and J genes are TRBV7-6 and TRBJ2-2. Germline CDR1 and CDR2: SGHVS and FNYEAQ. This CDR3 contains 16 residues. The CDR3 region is CASSLNGLMNTGELFF.

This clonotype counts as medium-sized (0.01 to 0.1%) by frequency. The CDR3 protein is CATRGQTYEQYF. The chain couples TRBV19 to TRBJ2-7; TCRdb picks TRBD1, but there is no DNA to check that call. Germline values: CDR1 LNHDA, CDR2 SQIVND (reference sequence). There are 12 residues in the CDR3.

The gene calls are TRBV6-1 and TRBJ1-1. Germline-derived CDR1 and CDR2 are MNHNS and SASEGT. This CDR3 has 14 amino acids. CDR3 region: CASSAGALRTEAFF.

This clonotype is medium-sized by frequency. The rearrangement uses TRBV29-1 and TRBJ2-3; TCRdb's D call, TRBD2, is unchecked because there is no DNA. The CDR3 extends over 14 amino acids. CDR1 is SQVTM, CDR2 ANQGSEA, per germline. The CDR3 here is CSVWTSGRADTQYF.

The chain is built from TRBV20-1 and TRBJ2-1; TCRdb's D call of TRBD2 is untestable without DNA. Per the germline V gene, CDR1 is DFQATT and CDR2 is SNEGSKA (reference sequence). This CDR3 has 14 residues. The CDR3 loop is CSVLQPLASSEQFF.

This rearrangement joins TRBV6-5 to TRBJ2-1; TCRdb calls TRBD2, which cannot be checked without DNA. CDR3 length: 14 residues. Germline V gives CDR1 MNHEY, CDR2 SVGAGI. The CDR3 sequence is CASRDSGVNNEQFF.

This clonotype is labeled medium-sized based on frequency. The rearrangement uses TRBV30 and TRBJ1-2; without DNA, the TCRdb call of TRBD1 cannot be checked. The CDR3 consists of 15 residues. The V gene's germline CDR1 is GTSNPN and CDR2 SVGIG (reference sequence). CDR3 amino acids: CAWSRGGTGNYGYTF.

CDR3 amino acids: CASSLEKARRVDTEAFF. The V and J genes are TRBV5-5 and TRBJ1-1. CDR1 is SGHKS and CDR2 is YYEKEE in the germline V gene (reference sequence). The CDR3 loop spans 17 amino acids.

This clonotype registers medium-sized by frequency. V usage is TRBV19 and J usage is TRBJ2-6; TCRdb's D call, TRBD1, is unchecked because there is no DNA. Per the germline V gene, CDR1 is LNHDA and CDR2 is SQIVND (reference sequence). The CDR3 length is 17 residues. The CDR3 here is CASMLEGGSSGANVLTF.

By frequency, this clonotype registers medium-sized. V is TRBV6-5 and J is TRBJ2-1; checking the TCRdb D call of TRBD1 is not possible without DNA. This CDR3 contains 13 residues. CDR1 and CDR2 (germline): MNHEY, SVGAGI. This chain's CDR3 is CASSVPGYNEQFF.

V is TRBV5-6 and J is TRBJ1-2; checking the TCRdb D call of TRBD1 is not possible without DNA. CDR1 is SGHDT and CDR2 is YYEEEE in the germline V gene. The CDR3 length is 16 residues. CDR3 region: CASSFGTYQGTYGYTF.

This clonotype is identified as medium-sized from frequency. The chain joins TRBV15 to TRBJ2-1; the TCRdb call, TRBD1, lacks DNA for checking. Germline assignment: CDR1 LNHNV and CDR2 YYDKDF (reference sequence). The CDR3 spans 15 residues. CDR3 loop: CATSRGQGAYNEQFF.

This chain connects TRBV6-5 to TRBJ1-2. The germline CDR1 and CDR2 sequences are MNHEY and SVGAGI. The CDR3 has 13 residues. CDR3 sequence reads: CASSPDSKGGYTF.

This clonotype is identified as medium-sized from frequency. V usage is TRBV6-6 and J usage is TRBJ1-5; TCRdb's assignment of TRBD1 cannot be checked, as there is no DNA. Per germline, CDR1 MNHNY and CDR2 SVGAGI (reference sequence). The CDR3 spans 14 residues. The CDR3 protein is CASRKGDSNQPQHF.